The entry below gives a single TCR beta chain sequence along with its context. Its specificity is not known. The data derive from a study of cytomegalovirus exposure and HLA in healthy donors. Study-wide findings and caveats: In a later analysis, TCR beta V- and J-gene trimming showed a link to a missense DCLRE1C variant. The classifier reportedly diagnosed cytomegalovirus status with high sensitivity and specificity. As a later analysis revealed, most CMV-associated TCR beta chains appeared HLA-restricted. DRB1 had the most TCR associations and HLA-C the fewest, a later analysis found, with rates varying by HLA locus.

The CDR3 sequence is 20 residues long. The V gene's germline CDR1 is SGHRS and CDR2 YFSETQ. J gave up 2 bases and V 3 bases, and 19 bases lay outside the gene matches. PCR used 60 Vbeta primers and 13 Jbeta primers. Data came from immunoSEQ multiplex PCR; TCRdb stores just in-frame clones and leaves some out. This table holds about 54,000 clones, under 90% found once. The origin of this receptor is a young woman in good health and CMV-seronegative. V usage is TRBV5-1 and J usage is TRBJ2-7; TRBD1 agrees at 11 bases. Specimen: PBMCs. CDR3: CASSSTIGQGAAGVPYEQYF. The CDR3 DNA is TGCGCCAGCAGCTCTACCATCGGACAGGGGGCGGCCGGAGTCCCCTACGAGCAGTACTTC.